Shown below are 23 T cell receptor beta chains from a single sample sequenced in a study of early T cells in non-severe SARS-CoV-2 infection. TCRdb re-called the 5' RACE reads through MiXCR, storing one row per CDR3 protein. The sample includes approximately 35,000 distinct CDR3 sequences, over 4.5% seen only once; the top ten take 14%. Sequencing input: whole blood. These receptors were obtained from an adult who was a healthcare worker with PCR-confirmed SARS-CoV-2 infection or an uninfected control (not recorded which).

This clonotype was detected many times. This chain uses TRBV7-2 with TRBJ1-2, with D maybe TRBD1 (6 bases). V dropped 5 bases and J dropped 6 bases, with 16 bases sitting between them. Germline V gene sequence: CDR1 SGHTA, CDR2 FQGNSA. The CDR3 consists of 14 residues. CDR3 nucleotides: TGTGCCAGCAGCCGGGGGGGGCGCGGAGATGGCTACACCTTC. It codes for CASSRGGRGDGYTF.

This clonotype was found many times. The genes are TRBV5-4 and TRBJ2-1; no clear D. The CDR3 has 13 residues. Germline CDR1 reads SGHNT; CDR2 reads YYREEE (reference sequence). Trimming shortened V by 4 bases and J by 8 bases, and 13 bases separated the two germline ends. In DNA form, the CDR3 reads TGTGCCAGCAGCCCCGACCGCAGTGATGAGCAGTTCTTC. As protein: CASSPDRSDEQFF.

This clonotype was recorded a few times. V gene TRBV6-5 combines with J gene TRBJ1-3; D perhaps matches TRBD1 (6 bases). The germline V gene has CDR1 MNHEY and CDR2 SVGAGI. V was clipped by 6 bases and J by 6 bases, with 12 bases between them. The CDR3 covers 13 residues. CDR3 amino acids: CASRGGLLNTIYF. In DNA, the CDR3 is TGTGCCAGCAGAGGGGGGCTTCTAAACACCATATATTTT.

This clonotype was observed a few times. The V and J genes are TRBV19 and TRBJ1-5; TRBD1 is a possible D gene (5 bases). CDR1 LNHDA and CDR2 SQIVND come from the germline V gene (reference sequence). With 0 bases removed from V and 3 bases from J, the gap between germline ends came to 12 bases. The CDR3 sequence is 16 residues long. CDR3 sequence reads: CASSIDRGVVNQPQHF. The CDR3 DNA is TGTGCCAGTAGTATAGACAGAGGGGTCGTCAATCAGCCCCAGCATTTT.

This clonotype was recorded a few times. The CDR3 coding sequence is TGCAGTGCGCCTGGACAGGGGATCAGTGGCTACACCTTC. Protein: CSAPGQGISGYTF. This chain joins TRBV20-1 and TRBJ1-2; 9 bases align to TRBD1. This CDR3 has 13 amino acids. Germline values: CDR1 DFQATT, CDR2 SNEGSKA (reference sequence). The J segment lost 7 bases and the V segment lost 6 bases, leaving 9 bases of the junction unmatched.

By share, this clonotype ranks as medium-sized. This chain connects TRBV9 to TRBJ2-3; TRBD1 aligns across 8 bases. CDR3 size: 14 residues. Germline CDR1 SGDLS, CDR2 YYNGEE. V dropped 3 bases and J dropped 4; count of bases not matched to a gene: 4. The CDR3 protein is CASSARQGSDTQYF. DNA for the CDR3: TGTGCCAGCAGCGCCCGACAGGGGTCAGATACGCAGTATTTT.

The J gene is TRBJ1-1, the V gene TRBV4-1; D is ambiguous. The germline V and J ends were trimmed by 0 bases and 3 bases, with 8 bases remaining between them. The germline gives CDR1 MGHRA, CDR2 YSYEKL. This CDR3 has 14 residues. CDR3 region: CASSQDPGHTEAFF. The DNA of the CDR3 is TGCGCCAGCAGCCAAGATCCGGGCCACACTGAAGCTTTCTTT.

This clonotype was counted at least ten times. The rearrangement links TRBV7-6 to TRBJ2-5; possibly TRBD1 or TRBD2 for D (5 bases each). The CDR3 sequence is 15 residues long. CDR1 is SGHVS and CDR2 is FNYEAQ in the germline V gene. Between the trimmed V and J ends, which lost 1 base and 1 base, there was a span of 10 bases. The DNA for the CDR3 is TGTGCCAGCAGCTTAGAGCCAGGGACCCAAGAGACCCAGTACTTC. It yields the protein CASSLEPGTQETQYF.

A few counts support this clonotype. This chain uses TRBV2 with TRBJ2-5; D gene unclear. This CDR3 has 11 residues. The germline CDR1 and CDR2 sequences are SNHLY and FYNNEI. Trimming removed 2 bases at V and 5 bases at J, with 3 bases between. The DNA for the CDR3 is TGTGCCAGCAGTGAATCGGAGACCCAGTACTTC. Its protein is CASSESETQYF.

DNA of the CDR3: TGTGCCAGCAGCCTGAGACGGGAGAGAGCTTTCTTT. This translates into CASSLRRERAFF. The chain joins TRBV11-2 to TRBJ1-1; D unclear. The CDR3 sequence is 12 residues long. Trimming removed 5 bases from V and 10 bases from J, with 14 bases in between. CDR1 and CDR2 from the germline V gene are SGHAT and FQNNGV.

In this sample, this clonotype turned up many times. J is TRBJ2-3 and V is TRBV29-1; D remains ambiguous. Per germline, CDR1 SQVTM and CDR2 ANQGSEA. V was clipped by 5 bases and J by 5 bases, with 11 bases between them. This CDR3 comprises 12 residues. In nucleotides, the CDR3 is TGCAGCGTTCGGCTAGTAGGAGATACGCAGTATTTT. Its translation: CSVRLVGDTQYF.

This clonotype was seen more than once but under ten times. This chain links TRBV7-9 with TRBJ1-1; D remains unclear. The CDR3 loop spans 13 amino acids. The ends were cut back, 1 base at V and 1 base at J, with 4 bases in the middle. Germline V CDR1 and CDR2: SEHNR, FQNEAQ (reference sequence). Here the CDR3 reads CASSLGENTEAFF. CDR3 bases: TGTGCCAGCAGCTTAGGTGAGAACACTGAAGCTTTCTTT.

This clonotype was recorded a few times. This chain uses TRBV25-1 with TRBJ1-3; possible D gene TRBD1, 6 bases. This CDR3 spans 16 amino acids. The V end lost 4 bases, the J end lost 0 bases, and 13 bases lay between the germline ends. Germline V CDR1 and CDR2: MGHDK, SYGVNS. The CDR3, as DNA: TGTGCCAGCAGTGCCAACAGGGACCGCTCTGGAAACACCATATATTTT. It is translated as CASSANRDRSGNTIYF.

This clonotype was counted ten times or more. The V gene is TRBV20-1, the J gene TRBJ2-5, with D tentatively TRBD2 (6 bases). The germline V and J ends were trimmed by 0 bases and 5 bases, with 16 bases remaining between them. CDR3 length equals 15 residues. Looked up from germline, CDR1 is DFQATT and CDR2 is SNEGSKA (reference sequence). The DNA for the CDR3 is TGCAGTGCTAGAGACACTCCACCCCGGGAGGAGACCCAGTACTTC. This encodes CSARDTPPREETQYF.

This clonotype was counted many times. The chain couples TRBV6-2 or TRBV6-3 to TRBJ2-3; 12 bases are shared with TRBD2. V was clipped by 5 bases and J by 4 bases; unmatched bases: 7. The CDR3 contains 16 residues. The V gene's germline CDR1 is MNHEY and CDR2 SVGEGT. The CDR3 loop reads CASSRRTSGEADTQYF. The CDR3 DNA sequence: TGTGCCAGCAGTCGCAGGACTAGCGGGGAGGCAGATACGCAGTATTTT.

The CDR3, as DNA: TGTGCCAGCAGCTCAACCGGGCTAGCCTACGAGCAGTACTTC. Its protein is CASSSTGLAYEQYF. The gene calls are TRBV7-9 and TRBJ2-7; D is ambiguous. V lost 4 bases and J 2 bases, leaving 12 bases between the germline ends. The V gene's germline CDR1 is SEHNR and CDR2 FQNEAQ (reference sequence). The CDR3 length is 14 residues.

This clonotype was seen only a few times. The chain links TRBV2 to TRBJ2-3; 11 bases agree with TRBD1. V lost 7 bases and J lost 6; bases outside the gene matches: 6. This CDR3 region has 14 residues. Looked up from germline, CDR1 is SNHLY and CDR2 is FYNNEI. This CDR3 reads CASNWDRGADTQYF. CDR3 coding DNA: TGTGCCAGCAATTGGGACAGGGGGGCGGATACGCAGTATTTT.

In this sample, this clonotype turned up a few times. The chain combines TRBV5-1 with TRBJ2-7; D is tentatively TRBD1 or TRBD2 (5 bases each). Trimming removed 0 bases at V and 0 bases at J, with 13 bases between. The germline V gene encodes CDR1 SGHRS and CDR2 YFSETQ. CDR3 length: 16 residues. The CDR3 spells CASSLEVGVHSYEQYF. CDR3 nucleotide sequence: TGCGCCAGCAGCTTGGAGGTGGGGGTCCACTCCTACGAGCAGTACTTC.

The table lists this clonotype with many counts. V and J are TRBV28 and TRBJ1-1; D is uncertain. The CDR3 consists of 16 residues. Germline lookup yields CDR1 MDHEN and CDR2 SYDVKM. Trimming left V 1 base short and J 1 base short, with 13 bases between. In DNA form, the CDR3 reads TGTGCCAGCAGTTTATCGGGTGCAGCTACGAACACTGAAGCTTTCTTT. Translating gives CASSLSGAATNTEAFF. The whole variable domain, remainder taken from reference TRBV28 and TRBJ1-1, is DVKVTQSSRYLVKRTGEKVFLECVQDMDHENMFWYRQDPGLGLRLIYFSYDVKMKEKGDIPEGYSVSREKKERFSLILESASTNQTSMYLCASSLSGAATNTEAFFGQGTRLTVV.

V gene TRBV15 combines with J gene TRBJ2-1; 9 positions agree with TRBD2. Germline V gives CDR1 LNHNV, CDR2 YYDKDF (reference sequence). V gave up 2 bases and J gave up 3 bases; unmatched junction bases: 2. This CDR3 spans 15 amino acids. This CDR3 is CATSRRSGGYNEQFF. The CDR3 DNA reads TGTGCCACCAGCAGACGTAGCGGGGGCTACAATGAGCAGTTCTTC.

In the case of this clonotype: A junction boundary mismatches the germline segment, possibly from a read error. This chain uses TRBV7-8 with TRBJ2-3; the D is unclear. CDR3 length: 12 residues. CDR1 is SGHVS, CDR2 FQNEAQ, per germline. CDR3 sequence reads: CASSFVSDTQYF. The CDR3 DNA follows: TGTGCGAGCAGCTTCGTCTCAGATACGCAGTATTTT.

This clonotype was recorded a few times. This chain links TRBV6-5 with TRBJ2-2; no definite D call. Germline V CDR1 and CDR2: MNHEY, SVGAGI. CDR3 length equals 17 residues. V was shortened by 4 bases and J by 6 bases, with 21 bases between the two germline ends. CDR3 sequence (DNA): TGTGCCAGCAGTTCTCCATTTGAGGCCCACCGGTCCGGGGAGCTGTTTTTT. Its protein product is CASSSPFEAHRSGELFF.

This clonotype was counted ten times or more. This rearrangement joins TRBV29-1 to TRBJ2-1; 9 nucleotides line up with TRBD2. The germline CDR1 and CDR2 sequences are SQVTM and ANQGSEA. With 3 bases clipped from V and 8 bases from J, the junction kept 5 bases outside the gene matches. The CDR3 covers 13 residues. CDR3 nucleotide sequence: TGCAGCGTTGACCACGGGACTAGCTATGAGCAGTTCTTC. This codes for CSVDHGTSYEQFF.